Listed below are T cell receptor beta chains from one sample, sequenced in a study of shared clonotypes between healthy human individuals. Only in-frame clones appear in the TCRdb table, and some are missing; sequencing was by immunoSEQ multiplex PCR. Of some 900,000 clones listed, over 60% are singletons. Material for sequencing was memory CD4+ T cells sorted from blood. The receptors were gathered from a man between 18 and 35 years old in good health. Both conserved end residues are part of each CDR3. D genes are given only for firm matches. Clone size, where shown, is once, few, many, or a class for clones that have expanded.

DNA: TGCGCCAGCAACCAAGACCCCGGGACTAGCGGGGGGGATCACTTC
CDR3: CASNQDPGTSGGDHF
D: TRBD2
V: TRBV5-1
size: few
J: TRBJ2-7

DNA: TGTGCCACCACAAGGGGGTATAGCAATCAGCCCCAGCATTTT
CDR3: CATTRGYSNQPQHF
D: NA
V: TRBV6-1
size: NA
J: TRBJ1-5

DNA: TGTGCCAGCAGTGCAGAGATTGCAACTAATGAAAAACTGTTTTTT
CDR3: CASSAEIATNEKLFF
D: NA
V: TRBV2
size: once
J: TRBJ1-4

DNA: TGTGCCAGCAGTTACTCGGAGACCGAGTCCCAGTACTTC
CDR3: CASSYSETESQYF
D: NA
V: TRBV6-6
size: NA
J: TRBJ2-4

DNA: TGTGCCAGCAGTCCCCGGACTACTTCCTACGAGCAGTACTTC
CDR3: CASSPRTTSYEQYF
D: NA
V: TRBV2
size: NA
J: TRBJ2-7

DNA: TGTGCCAGTAGTATAATCGTCAGACCCTACGAGCAGTACTTC
CDR3: CASSIIVRPYEQYF
D: NA
V: TRBV19
size: NA
J: TRBJ2-7

DNA: TGCGCCAGCAGTGAGTCCGCGACAGGGGGCGAAAAACTGTTTTTT
CDR3: CASSESATGGEKLFF
D: TRBD1
V: TRBV10-2
size: NA
J: TRBJ1-4

DNA: TGCAGCGTTGAAGGGCCGGGACAGGGGGCCACAGATACGCAGTATTTT
CDR3: CSVEGPGQGATDTQYF
D: TRBD1
V: TRBV29-1
size: few
J: TRBJ2-3

DNA: TGCGCCAGCAGCTTGGCAGCGGGGACTAGCACAGATACGCAGTATTTT
CDR3: CASSLAAGTSTDTQYF
D: TRBD2
V: TRBV5-1
size: few
J: TRBJ2-3

DNA: TGTGCCAGCAGTTTATCAGGGACGAAGTACCCCGAGACCCAGTACTTC
CDR3: CASSLSGTKYPETQYF
D: NA
V: TRBV27
size: NA
J: TRBJ2-5

DNA: TGTGCCTGGAGAAAGGGGCAGGGCTTCCATGAGCAGTTCTTC
CDR3: CAWRKGQGFHEQFF
D: NA
V: TRBV30
size: few
J: TRBJ2-1

DNA: TGTGCCAGCAGCTTAGGGGTCGAGGGGTTGGCTTTCTTT
CDR3: CASSLGVEGLAFF
D: NA
V: TRBV7-2
size: NA
J: TRBJ1-1

DNA: TGCGCCAGCAGCTACAGGACCGGTATGAACACTGAAGCTTTCTTT
CDR3: CASSYRTGMNTEAFF
D: NA
V: TRBV5-1
size: few
J: TRBJ1-1

DNA: TGTGCCAGCAGTGAATTACAGTCAGGCACAGATACGCAGTATTTT
CDR3: CASSELQSGTDTQYF
D: NA
V: TRBV6-1
size: NA
J: TRBJ2-3

DNA: TGTGCCAGCAGCAAGATTAGCGGGGGGGCCTTGGAGACCCAGTACTTC
CDR3: CASSKISGGALETQYF
D: TRBD2
V: TRBV7-8
size: NA
J: TRBJ2-5

DNA: TGCGCCAGCAAGATGGGGACAACTAATGAAAAACTGTTTTTT
CDR3: CASKMGTTNEKLFF
D: NA
V: TRBV4-1
size: NA
J: TRBJ1-4

DNA: TGTGCCAGCACAGGGTTAGGAAACACCATATATTTT
CDR3: CASTGLGNTIYF
D: NA
V: TRBV2
size: NA
J: TRBJ1-3

DNA: TGTGCCAGCAGGGCAGGACAGGGCACAGATACGCAGTATTTT
CDR3: CASRAGQGTDTQYF
D: TRBD1
V: TRBV6-6
size: NA
J: TRBJ2-3

DNA: TGCGCCAGCAGCTTGGCAGGGACTGGAGAGACCCAGTACTTC
CDR3: CASSLAGTGETQYF
D: NA
V: TRBV5-1
size: NA
J: TRBJ2-5

DNA: TGTGCCACCAGACTAGACCCAGCTAAAGAGACCCAGTACTTC
CDR3: CATRLDPAKETQYF
D: NA
V: TRBV10-3
size: NA
J: TRBJ2-5

DNA: TGCGCCAGCAGCTTTTCGGGACTAGGCTCCTACGAGCAGTACTTC
CDR3: CASSFSGLGSYEQYF
D: TRBD2
V: TRBV5-1
size: NA
J: TRBJ2-7

DNA: TGTGCCAGCTCATTAACGGACACCGGGGAGCTGTTTTTT
CDR3: CASSLTDTGELFF
D: NA
V: TRBV18
size: NA
J: TRBJ2-2

DNA: TGTGCCTGGAGTGGATTCCCTATCCAGGGGGCGGGTGGCTACACCTTC
CDR3: CAWSGFPIQGAGGYTF
D: TRBD1
V: TRBV30
size: once
J: TRBJ1-2

DNA: TGCGCCAGCAGCTTGGGTGGGACCTCCTACGAGCAGTACTTC
CDR3: CASSLGGTSYEQYF
D: NA
V: TRBV5-1
size: NA
J: TRBJ2-7

DNA: TGCAGCGTTGGGAAGGGACAGCGGGAGACCCAGTACTTC
CDR3: CSVGKGQRETQYF
D: TRBD1
V: TRBV29-1
size: few
J: TRBJ2-5

DNA: TGCGCCAGCAGCTTGGGGTGGGCTAGCATGGGCAATGAGCAGTTCTTC
CDR3: CASSLGWASMGNEQFF
D: NA
V: TRBV5-1
size: NA
J: TRBJ2-1